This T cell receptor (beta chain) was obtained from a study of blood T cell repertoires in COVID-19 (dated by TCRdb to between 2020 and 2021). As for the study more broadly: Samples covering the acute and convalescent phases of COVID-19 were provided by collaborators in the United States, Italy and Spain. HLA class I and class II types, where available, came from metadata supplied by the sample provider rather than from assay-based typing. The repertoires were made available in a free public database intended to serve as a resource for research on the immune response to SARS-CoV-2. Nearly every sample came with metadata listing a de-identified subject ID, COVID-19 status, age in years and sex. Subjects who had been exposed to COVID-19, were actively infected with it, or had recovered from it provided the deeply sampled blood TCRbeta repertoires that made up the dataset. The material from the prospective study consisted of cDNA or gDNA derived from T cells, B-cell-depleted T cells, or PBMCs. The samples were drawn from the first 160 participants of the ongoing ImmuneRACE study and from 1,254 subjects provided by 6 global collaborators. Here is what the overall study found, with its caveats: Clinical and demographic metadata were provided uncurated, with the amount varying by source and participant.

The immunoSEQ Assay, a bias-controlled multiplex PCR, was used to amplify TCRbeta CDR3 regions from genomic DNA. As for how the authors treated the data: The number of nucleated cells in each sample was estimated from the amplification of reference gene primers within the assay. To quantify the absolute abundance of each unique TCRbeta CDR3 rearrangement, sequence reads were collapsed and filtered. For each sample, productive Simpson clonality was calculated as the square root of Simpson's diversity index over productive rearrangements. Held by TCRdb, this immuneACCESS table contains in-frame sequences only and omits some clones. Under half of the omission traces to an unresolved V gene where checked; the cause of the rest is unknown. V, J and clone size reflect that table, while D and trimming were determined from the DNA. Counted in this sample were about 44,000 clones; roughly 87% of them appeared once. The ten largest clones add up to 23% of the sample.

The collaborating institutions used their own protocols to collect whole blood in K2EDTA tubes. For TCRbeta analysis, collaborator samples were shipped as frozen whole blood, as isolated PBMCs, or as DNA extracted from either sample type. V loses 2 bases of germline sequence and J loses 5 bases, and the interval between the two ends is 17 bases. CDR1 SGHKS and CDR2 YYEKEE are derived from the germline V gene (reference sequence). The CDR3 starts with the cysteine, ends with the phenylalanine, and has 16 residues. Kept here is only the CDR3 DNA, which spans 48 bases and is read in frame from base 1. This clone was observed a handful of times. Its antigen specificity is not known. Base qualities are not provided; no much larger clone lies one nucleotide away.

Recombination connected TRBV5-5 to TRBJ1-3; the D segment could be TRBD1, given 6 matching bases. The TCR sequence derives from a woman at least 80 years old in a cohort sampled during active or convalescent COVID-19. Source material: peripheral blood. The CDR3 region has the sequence CASSLPQGRGRNTIYF. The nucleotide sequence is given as TGTGCCAGCAGCTTACCGCAGGGGCGAGGTAGAAACACCATATATTTT.